These 2 T cell receptor beta chains share one sample of origin, sequenced in a study of T cells in Graves' hyperthyroidism and ophthalmopathy. Regions amplified from RNA transcripts were the TCR beta CDR3 regions. Using the HTBI primer set, a first-round RT-PCR was run on the TCR CDR3. One entry per CDR3 protein, called by TCRdb with MiXCR from the multiplex PCR reads. Counted here are about 300,000 distinct CDR3 sequences, roughly 19% occurring once; the ten biggest clones make up about 40%. Sequencing used blood. Every receptor here comes from a man in his fifties or sixties with Graves' ophthalmopathy.

This clonotype was picked up many times. The genes are TRBV3-1 and TRBJ2-7; D remains unclear. The CDR3 is made up of 12 amino acids. V was pared by 4 bases and J by 0 bases, with 4 bases between. The germline gives CDR1 LGHDT, CDR2 YNNKEL (reference sequence). The DNA for the CDR3 is TGTGCCAGCAGCCCCGCCTCCTACGAGCAGTACTTC. It yields the protein CASSPASYEQYF.

The chain joins TRBV4-1 to TRBJ2-7; either TRBD1 or TRBD2 may fit D (7 bases each). Germline V gene data show CDR1 as MGHRA and CDR2 as YSYEKL. The ends were cut back, 4 bases at V and 2 bases at J, with 18 bases in the middle. The length of the CDR3 is 16 residues. The CDR3 DNA is TGCGCCAGCAGCCGAGGGGGGGAGGGGACAGCCTACGAGCAGTACTTC. Residues: CASSRGGEGTAYEQYF.